This T cell receptor (beta chain) comes out of a study of identical twins. General observations from the study: Within cord blood, abundant beta clonotypes carried fewer insertions, but memory repertoires showed no such trend.

The CDR3 contains 15 residues. CDR1 and CDR2 (germline): SGHTA, FQGNSA. V was clipped by 1 base and J by 5 bases, with 14 bases between them. TCRdb reprocessed the 5' RACE reads via MiXCR and lists one record per CDR3 protein. The sample lists around 470,000 distinct CDR3 sequences, 12% to 15% occurring once. This clonotype was seen a handful of times. Its antigen is not known. The same data also contributed to another study, on yellow fever vaccine responses in identical twins.

Sequenced input: CD4+ T cells sorted from blood. The source is a woman between 18 and 29 years old in good health. This chain connects TRBV7-2 to TRBJ2-5, with a possible D match to TRBD2 (6 bases). The chain's CDR3 is CASSLVVGGAETQYF. In DNA form, the CDR3 reads TGTGCCAGCAGCTTAGTGGTTGGCGGGGCGGAGACCCAGTACTTC.